This T cell receptor beta chain was captured by sequencing in a study of Tregs in tolerant kidney transplant recipients. The study's findings and limits: Biological reproducibility was not directly addressed in this study. The most relevant donor-specific Treg TCRbeta repertoire apparently came from expansion with activated donor B cells. In tolerant patients, donor-specific Tregs outgrew total Tregs, suggesting antigen-driven expansion.

The data were produced by immunoSEQ multiplex PCR, yet TCRdb's version contains in-frame clones alone and is incomplete. Here the sample spans tens of thousands of clones, approximately 93% being singletons. The germline V gene encodes CDR1 MGHRA and CDR2 YSYEKL. CDR3 length equals 17 residues. Trimming removed 3 bases from V and 4 bases from J, with 21 bases in between. About this clone itself: The antigen remains unidentified.

The nonmyeloablative bone marrow transplants came from related graft donors, with transient mixed chimerism. V and J are TRBV4-1 and TRBJ1-2; maybe TRBD1 (6 bases). The receptor's source is a human patient who received a combined kidney and bone marrow transplant. Some T cells may have originated in the graft donor. The sequencing used CD4+ T cells from blood (PBMCs), collected 12 months after the transplant. CDR3 sequence reads: CASSHPRSAGAGYGYTF. CDR3 sequence (DNA): TGCGCCAGCAGCCATCCTCGGTCGGCGGGGGCGGGCTATGGCTACACCTTC.